This TCR beta chain was retrieved from a study of T cell responses to AZD1222 COVID-19 vaccine. Broader study findings: Reportedly, close to half of spike-specific TCRs are directed against unmutated variant regions. Researchers report vaccine-associated CD4 TCRs spanning spike, with dominance at 160-218 and 743-854. White British ancestry dominated among donors, who included more females, and clonal diversity was possibly underestimated. Spike-specific TCR depth and breadth grew after two AZD1222 doses.

This CDR3 has 16 amino acids. V lost 2 bases, J lost 0 bases, and 11 bases lay in between. Germline-derived CDR1 and CDR2 are MDHEN and SYDVKM. Comment on this clone: The antigen is not known.

The data were produced by immunoSEQ multiplex PCR, yet TCRdb's version contains in-frame clones alone and is incomplete. The table records more than 95,000 clones, more than 85% of them present only once. This clonotype originated in an adult in good health. V and J are TRBV28 and TRBJ2-4; maybe TRBD2 (5 bases). The sample here was peripheral blood, taken on day 0 of AZD1222 vaccination. CDR3 nucleotides: TGTGCCAGCAGTTTAGGGAGAGGAATAGCCAAAAACATTCAGTACTTC. It translates to CASSLGRGIAKNIQYF.